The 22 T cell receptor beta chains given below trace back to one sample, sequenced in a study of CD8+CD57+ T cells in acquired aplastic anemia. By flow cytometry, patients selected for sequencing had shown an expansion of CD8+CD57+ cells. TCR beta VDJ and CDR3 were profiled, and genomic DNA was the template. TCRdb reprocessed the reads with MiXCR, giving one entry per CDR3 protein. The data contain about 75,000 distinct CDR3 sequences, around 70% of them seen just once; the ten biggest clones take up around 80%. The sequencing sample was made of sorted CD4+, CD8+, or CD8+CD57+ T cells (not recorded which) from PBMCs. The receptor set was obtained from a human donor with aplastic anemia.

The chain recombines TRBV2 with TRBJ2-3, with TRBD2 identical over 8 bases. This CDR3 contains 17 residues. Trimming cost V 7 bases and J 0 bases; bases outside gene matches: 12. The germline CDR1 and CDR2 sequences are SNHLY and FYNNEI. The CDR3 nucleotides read TGTGCCAGCATCCTCGGGAGGGCGCATTACAGCACAGATACGCAGTATTTT. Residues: CASILGRAHYSTDTQYF.

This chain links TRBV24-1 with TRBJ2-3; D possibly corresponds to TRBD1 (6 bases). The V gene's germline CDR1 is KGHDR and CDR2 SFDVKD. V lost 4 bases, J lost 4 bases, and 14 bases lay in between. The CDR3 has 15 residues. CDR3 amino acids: CATSEHTGYSDTQYF. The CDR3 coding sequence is TGTGCCACCAGTGAACATACAGGGTACTCAGATACGCAGTATTTT.

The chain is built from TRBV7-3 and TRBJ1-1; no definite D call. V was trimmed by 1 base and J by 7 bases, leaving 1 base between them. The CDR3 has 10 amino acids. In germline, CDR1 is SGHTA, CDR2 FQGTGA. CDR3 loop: CASSLNEAFF. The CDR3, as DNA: TGTGCCAGCAGCTTAAATGAAGCTTTCTTT.

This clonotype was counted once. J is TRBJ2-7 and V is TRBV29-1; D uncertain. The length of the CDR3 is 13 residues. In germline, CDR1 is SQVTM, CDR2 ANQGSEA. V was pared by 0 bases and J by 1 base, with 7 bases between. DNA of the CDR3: TGCAGCGTTGAAGACCGGATTTCCTACGAGCAGTACTTC. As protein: CSVEDRISYEQYF.

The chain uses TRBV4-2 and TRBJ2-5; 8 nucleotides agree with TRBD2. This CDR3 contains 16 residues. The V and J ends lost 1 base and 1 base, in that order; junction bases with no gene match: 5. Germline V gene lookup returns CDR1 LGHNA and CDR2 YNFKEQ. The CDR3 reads CASSQGPTSGQETQYF. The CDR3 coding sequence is TGTGCCAGCAGCCAAGGGCCCACTAGCGGCCAAGAGACCCAGTACTTC.

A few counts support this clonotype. CDR3 region: CSSRQGYANEQFF. In DNA form, the CDR3 reads TGCAGCTCCAGACAGGGTTACGCCAATGAGCAGTTCTTC. This chain uses TRBV29-1 with TRBJ2-1; 7 positions match TRBD1. There are 13 residues in the CDR3. The germline CDR1 and CDR2 sequences are SQVTM and ANQGSEA. With 8 bases clipped from V and 6 bases from J, the junction kept 10 bases outside the gene matches.

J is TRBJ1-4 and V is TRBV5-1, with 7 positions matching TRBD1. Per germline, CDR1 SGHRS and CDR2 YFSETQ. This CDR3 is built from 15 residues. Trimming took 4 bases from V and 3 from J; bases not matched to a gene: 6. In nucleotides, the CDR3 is TGCGCCAGCAGCCCTACAGGGGTAGCTAATGAAAAACTGTTTTTT. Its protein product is CASSPTGVANEKLFF.

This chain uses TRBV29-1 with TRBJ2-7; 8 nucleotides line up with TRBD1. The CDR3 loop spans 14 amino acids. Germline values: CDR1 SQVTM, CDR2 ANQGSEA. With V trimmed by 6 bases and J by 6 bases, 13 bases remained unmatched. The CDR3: CSVGLLQGASEQYF. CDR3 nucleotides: TGCAGCGTGGGACTCTTGCAGGGGGCAAGCGAGCAGTACTTC.

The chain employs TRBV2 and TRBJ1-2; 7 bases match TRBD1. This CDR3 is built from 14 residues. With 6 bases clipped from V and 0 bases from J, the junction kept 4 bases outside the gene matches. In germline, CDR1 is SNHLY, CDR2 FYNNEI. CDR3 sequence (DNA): TGTGCCAGCAGGAAGACAGGGACTAACTATGGCTACACCTTC. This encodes CASRKTGTNYGYTF.

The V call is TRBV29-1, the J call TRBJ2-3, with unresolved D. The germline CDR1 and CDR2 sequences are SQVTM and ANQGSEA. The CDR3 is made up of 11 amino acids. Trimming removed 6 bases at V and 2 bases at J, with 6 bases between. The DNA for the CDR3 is TGCAGCGTGGTTATCACAGATACGCAGTATTTT. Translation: CSVVITDTQYF.

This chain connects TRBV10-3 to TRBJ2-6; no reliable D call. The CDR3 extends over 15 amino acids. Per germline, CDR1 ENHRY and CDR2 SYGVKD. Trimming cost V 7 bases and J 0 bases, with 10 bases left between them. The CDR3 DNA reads TGTGCCATCAATTTGGGCACCTCTGGGGCCAACGTCCTGACTTTC. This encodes CAINLGTSGANVLTF.

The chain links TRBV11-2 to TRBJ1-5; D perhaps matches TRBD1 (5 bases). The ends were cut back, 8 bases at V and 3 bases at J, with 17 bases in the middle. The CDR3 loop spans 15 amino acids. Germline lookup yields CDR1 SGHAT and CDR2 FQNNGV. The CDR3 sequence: CASQGQAHNNQPQHF. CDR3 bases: TGTGCCAGCCAGGGTCAGGCACATAACAATCAGCCCCAGCATTTT.

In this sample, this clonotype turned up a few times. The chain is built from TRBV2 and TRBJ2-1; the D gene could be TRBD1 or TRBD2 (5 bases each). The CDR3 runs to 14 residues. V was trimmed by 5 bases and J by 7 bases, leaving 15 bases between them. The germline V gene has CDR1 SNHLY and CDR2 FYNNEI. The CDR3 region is CASSTFRDQNEQFF. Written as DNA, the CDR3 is TGTGCCAGCAGTACGTTCCGGGACCAGAATGAGCAGTTCTTC.

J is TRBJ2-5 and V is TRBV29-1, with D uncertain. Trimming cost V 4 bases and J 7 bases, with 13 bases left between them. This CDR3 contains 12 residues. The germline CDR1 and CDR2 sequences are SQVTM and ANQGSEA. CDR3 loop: CSVGTHSGTQYF. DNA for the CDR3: TGCAGCGTTGGGACCCATTCGGGGACCCAGTACTTC.

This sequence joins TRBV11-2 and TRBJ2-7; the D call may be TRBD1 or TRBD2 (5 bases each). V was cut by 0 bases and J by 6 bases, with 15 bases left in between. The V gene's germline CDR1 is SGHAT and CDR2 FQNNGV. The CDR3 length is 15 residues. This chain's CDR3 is CASSLEIGTRSEQYF. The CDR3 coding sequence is TGTGCCAGCAGCTTAGAGATCGGGACGCGAAGCGAGCAGTACTTC.

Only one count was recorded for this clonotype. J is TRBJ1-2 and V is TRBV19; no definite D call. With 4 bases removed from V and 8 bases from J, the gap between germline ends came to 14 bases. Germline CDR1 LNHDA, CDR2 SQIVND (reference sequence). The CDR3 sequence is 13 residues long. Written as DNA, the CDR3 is TGTGCCAGTAGTACTCAAGCGATCCGGGGCTACACCTTC. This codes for CASSTQAIRGYTF.

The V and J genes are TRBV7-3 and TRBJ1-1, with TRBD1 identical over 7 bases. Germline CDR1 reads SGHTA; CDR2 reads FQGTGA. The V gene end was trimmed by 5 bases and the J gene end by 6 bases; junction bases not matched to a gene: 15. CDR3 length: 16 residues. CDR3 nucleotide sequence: TGTGCCAGCAGCAACGACCCGGGACAGCCTATTTCTGAAGCTTTCTTT. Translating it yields CASSNDPGQPISEAFF. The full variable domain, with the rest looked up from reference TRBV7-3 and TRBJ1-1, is GAGVSQTPSNKVTEKGKYVELRCDPISGHTALYWYRQSLGQGPEFLIYFQGTGAADDSGLPNDRFFAVRPEGSVSTLKIQRTERGDSAVYLCASSNDPGQPISEAFFGQGTRLTVV.

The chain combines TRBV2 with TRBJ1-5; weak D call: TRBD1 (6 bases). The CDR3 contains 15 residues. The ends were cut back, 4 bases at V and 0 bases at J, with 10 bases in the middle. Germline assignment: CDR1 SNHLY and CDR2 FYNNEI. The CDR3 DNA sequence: TGTGCCAGCAGTGGACAGGATTATAGCAATCAGCCCCAGCATTTT. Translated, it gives CASSGQDYSNQPQHF.

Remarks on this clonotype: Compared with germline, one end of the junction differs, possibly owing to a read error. The CDR3 region is CASSIGTRAEQYF. For the CDR3, the DNA is TGTGCCAGCAGCATAGGGACGCGTGCGGAGCAGTACTTC. The V and J genes are TRBV13 and TRBJ2-7; D tentatively reads TRBD1 or TRBD2 (5 bases each). CDR1 and CDR2 (germline): PRHDT, FYEKMQ (reference sequence). This CDR3 region has 13 residues.

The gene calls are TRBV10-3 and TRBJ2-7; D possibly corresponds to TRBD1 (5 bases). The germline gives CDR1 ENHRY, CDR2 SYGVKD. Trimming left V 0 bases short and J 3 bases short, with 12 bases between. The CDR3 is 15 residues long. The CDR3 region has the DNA TGTGCCATCAGTGAGTCACAGGAGCAGCTCTACGAGCAGTACTTC. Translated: CAISESQEQLYEQYF.

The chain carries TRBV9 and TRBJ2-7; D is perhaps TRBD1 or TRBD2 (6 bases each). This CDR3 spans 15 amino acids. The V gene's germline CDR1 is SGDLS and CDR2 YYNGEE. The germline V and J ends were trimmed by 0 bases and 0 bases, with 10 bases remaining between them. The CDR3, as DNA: TGTGCCAGCAGCGTAGGGGGGGCGAGCTCCTACGAGCAGTACTTC. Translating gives CASSVGGASSYEQYF.

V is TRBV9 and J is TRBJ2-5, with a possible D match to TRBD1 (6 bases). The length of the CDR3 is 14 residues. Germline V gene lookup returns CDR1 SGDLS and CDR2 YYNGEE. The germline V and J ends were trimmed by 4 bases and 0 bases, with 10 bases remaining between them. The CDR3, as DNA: TGTGCCAGCAGCTTACAGGGTGACCAAGAGACCCAGTACTTC. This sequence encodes CASSLQGDQETQYF.